This entry lists 29 T cell receptor beta chains sequenced from one sample in a study of spatial heterogeneity in lung cancer. A single record per CDR3 protein comes from TCRdb applying MiXCR to the 5' RACE reads. This sample has roughly 5,000 distinct CDR3 sequences, with about 14% found just once. Study-level findings and limits: Counts that tracked tumor mutation counts were those of expanded intratumoral alpha and beta TCRs.

Time point described: sample taken at primary tumor resection. These receptors' targets are unknown. The material sequenced was lung tumor tissue, taken at surgery. The receptors here all came from a male donor with early-stage non-small cell lung cancer.

This clonotype is labeled medium-sized. This beta chain slipped into a library made for alpha chains as a stray read, so its size is not meaningful. V is TRBV3-1 and J is TRBJ2-3; a weak D match, TRBD2 (6 bases). V lost 5 bases to trimming and J lost 0 bases, with 12 bases between them. CDR1 is LGHDT and CDR2 is YNNKEL in the germline V gene (reference sequence). This CDR3 spans 15 amino acids. CDR3 region: CASSSGLTSTDTQYF. In nucleotides, the CDR3 is TGTGCCAGCAGCTCGGGACTTACTAGCACAGATACGCAGTATTTT.

In its sample, this clonotype ranks as medium-sized. This beta chain is off target for a library built for alpha chains, so its abundance means little. The chain couples TRBV20-1 to TRBJ2-1, with D perhaps TRBD1 (5 bases). Germline V gives CDR1 DFQATT, CDR2 SNEGSKA (reference sequence). The V and J ends lost 3 bases and 0 bases respectively, with 12 bases between them. This CDR3 has 15 residues. CDR3 in DNA: TGCAGTGCTAGTCGACTCCAGGGCTCCTACAATGAGCAGTTCTTC. Translation gives CSASRLQGSYNEQFF.

In its sample, this clonotype is medium-sized. A library prepared for alpha chains yielded this beta chain as an off-target read; its size is of little meaning. The CDR3 loop reads CASSSQTGAPGQPQHF. The CDR3 region has the DNA TGTGCCAGCAGCTCCCAGACAGGGGCGCCCGGTCAGCCCCAGCATTTT. The chain uses TRBV5-8 and TRBJ1-5; 8 nucleotides agree with TRBD1. Germline V CDR1 and CDR2: SGHTS, YDEGEE. Trimming at V came to 3 bases and at J to 6 bases, leaving 11 bases not matched to a gene. The CDR3 contains 16 residues.

Within the sample, this clonotype is medium-sized (0.01 to 0.1%). Since the library was made to target alpha chains, this beta chain is a stray read and its abundance is not meaningful. The chain carries TRBV27 and TRBJ1-5; D is unclear. The CDR3 totals 15 residues. Trimming removed 0 bases from V and 6 bases from J, with 12 bases in between. Germline CDR1 is MNHEY and CDR2 is SMNVEV (reference sequence). CDR3 amino acids: CASSLSFGEGQPQHF. In DNA form, the CDR3 reads TGTGCCAGCAGTTTATCGTTCGGGGAGGGTCAGCCCCAGCATTTT.

This clonotype qualifies as medium-sized. This beta chain is off target for a library built for alpha chains, so its abundance means little. This rearrangement joins TRBV7-9 to TRBJ2-5; 8 bases align to TRBD1. The V segment lost 1 base and the J segment 5 bases; nucleotides outside the gene matches: 3. Per the germline V gene, CDR1 is SEHNR and CDR2 is FQNEAQ (reference sequence). This CDR3 is built from 14 residues. The CDR3 loop is CASSLVSGGETQYF. The DNA of the CDR3 is TGTGCCAGCAGCTTAGTCTCAGGGGGCGAGACCCAGTACTTC.

This clonotype qualifies as medium-sized (0.01 to 0.1%). This beta chain is off target for a library built for alpha chains, so its abundance means little. The chain couples TRBV6-5 to TRBJ2-1, with D possibly TRBD1 on 5 matching bases. This CDR3 spans 14 amino acids. The V gene's germline CDR1 is MNHEY and CDR2 SVGAGI. The V end was cut by 6 bases, the J end by 3 bases, with 12 bases between. The CDR3 protein is CASRLDRIYNEQFF. CDR3 coding DNA: TGTGCCAGCAGGCTTGACAGAATCTACAATGAGCAGTTCTTC.

In regard to this clonotype: This may stem from a read error, because a much larger clone lies one nucleotide away. This beta chain is an unintended read in a library built for alpha chains; its size means little. The chain joins TRBV6-5 to TRBJ1-6; weak D call: TRBD1 (5 bases). CDR3 length equals 15 residues. Germline values: CDR1 MNHEY, CDR2 SVGAGI. DNA of the CDR3: TGTACCAGCAGTAACCCCGGGACCGGCGGTTCACCCCTCCACTTT. Protein: CTSSNPGTGGSPLHF.

In its sample, this clonotype is medium-sized. The library was designed around alpha chains, so this beta chain is a stray read whose abundance carries little weight. The V call is TRBV5-6, the J call TRBJ1-4; D may be TRBD1 (6 bases). The length of the CDR3 is 15 residues. V lost 2 bases and J lost 1, with 9 bases in between. Germline V gives CDR1 SGHDT, CDR2 YYEEEE. The CDR3 protein is CASSFRGRTNEKLFF. The CDR3 DNA reads TGTGCCAGCAGCTTCAGGGGCAGAACTAATGAAAAACTGTTTTTT.

About this clonotype: This beta chain represents an off-target read in a library built for alpha chains; its size is of limited meaning. This chain links TRBV3-2 with TRBJ1-2. TRBV3-2 has pseudogene status. The CDR3 extends over 11 amino acids. The CDR3 DNA sequence: TGTGCCAGCAGCCCGCAAGGGGGCTACACCTTC. It translates to CASSPQGGYTF.

This clonotype has more than one count but fewer than ten. This beta chain appears as a stray read in a library generated for alpha chains; its size is not informative. The chain combines TRBV13 with TRBJ1-5; D may be TRBD1 (6 bases). Between the trimmed V and J ends, which lost 0 bases and 3 bases, there was a span of 21 bases. The germline gives CDR1 PRHDT, CDR2 FYEKMQ (reference sequence). CDR3 length equals 19 residues. The CDR3 spells CASSLGPGGRSEDNQPQHF. Written as DNA, the CDR3 is TGTGCCAGCAGCTTAGGCCCCGGGGGGCGCTCAGAGGACAATCAGCCCCAGCATTTT.

This clonotype was detected many times. Found in a library prepared for alpha chains, this beta chain is an off-target read, and its abundance has little meaning. CDR3 DNA: TGTGCCAGCACCTCTGTAGGCCCACAAGAGACCCAGTACTTC. Translating gives CASTSVGPQETQYF. The genes are TRBV6-6 and TRBJ2-5, with no clear D. Trimming cost V 7 bases and J 2 bases, with 14 bases left between them. This CDR3 contains 14 residues. CDR1 and CDR2 (germline): MNHNY, SVGAGI (reference sequence).

This clonotype is labeled medium-sized. This beta chain turned up in a library designed for alpha chains; as an off-target read, its abundance says little. The V call is TRBV11-2, the J call TRBJ2-2; perhaps TRBD1 as D (5 bases). Trimming pared 5 bases from V and 4 bases from J, leaving 11 bases between. Germline assignment: CDR1 SGHAT and CDR2 FQNNGV. This CDR3 is 14 amino acids long. The CDR3 loop reads CASSPLRGTGELFF. CDR3 nucleotides: TGTGCCAGCAGCCCCCTTAGGGGCACCGGGGAGCTGTTTTTT.

As to this clonotype: In a library made to pick up alpha chains, this beta chain is a stray read with a size that means little. The rearrangement links TRBV7-9 to TRBJ1-1; 11 nucleotides match TRBD1. The CDR3 runs to 14 residues. Per the germline V gene, CDR1 is SEHNR and CDR2 is FQNEAQ (reference sequence). V dropped 4 bases and J dropped 8; count of bases not matched to a gene: 6. The CDR3: CASSSGTGGKEAFF. The CDR3 nucleotides are TGTGCCAGCAGCTCCGGGACAGGGGGAAAGGAAGCTTTCTTT. Combining the CDR3 with reference TRBV7-9 and TRBJ1-1 gives the whole variable domain DTGVSQNPRHKITKRGQNVTFRCDPISEHNRLYWYRQTLGQGPEFLTYFQNEAQLEKSRLLSDRFSAERPKGSFSTLEIQRTEQGDSAMYLCASSSGTGGKEAFFGQGTRLTVV.

This clonotype was counted a few times. Since the library was made to target alpha chains, this beta chain is a stray read and its abundance is not meaningful. DNA for the CDR3: TGTGCCAGCTCACCAGCAAGTTCCTACGAGCAGTACTTC. Translated: CASSPASSYEQYF. The chain employs TRBV18 and TRBJ2-7; D gene ambiguous. The CDR3 totals 13 residues. Looked up from germline, CDR1 is KGHSH and CDR2 is LQKENI. V was cut by 2 bases and J by 1 base, with 6 bases left in between.

This clonotype was picked up many times. Since it is a stray read in a library aimed at alpha chains, this beta chain has a size that is not meaningful. The chain employs TRBV12-3 or TRBV12-4 and TRBJ2-7, with D unresolved. V lost 6 bases, J lost 3 bases, and 12 bases lay in between. This CDR3 has 13 residues. CDR3 in DNA: TGTGCCAGCAGCCCTTCATGGAGCTACGAGCAGTACTTC. Encoded protein: CASSPSWSYEQYF.

Of note for this clonotype: This beta chain appears as a stray read in a library generated for alpha chains; its size is not informative. The gene calls are TRBV9 and TRBJ2-2, with TRBD1 as a possible D gene (6 bases). The germline CDR1 and CDR2 sequences are SGDLS and YYNGEE. Trimming took 1 base from V and 2 from J, leaving 15 bases between them. This CDR3 is built from 17 residues. The CDR3 sequence is CASSVLGHPGNTGELFF. CDR3 DNA: TGTGCCAGCAGCGTACTGGGACACCCAGGAAACACCGGGGAGCTGTTTTTT.

Ten or more counts support this clonotype. In a library made to pick up alpha chains, this beta chain is a stray read with a size that means little. The chain couples TRBV5-1 to TRBJ2-1; 8 bases agree with TRBD2. Unmatched junction bases numbered 12, after V lost 2 bases and J lost 5 bases. This CDR3 comprises 17 residues. Per the germline V gene, CDR1 is SGHRS and CDR2 is YFSETQ. The CDR3 sequence: CASSFRGRLALHNEQFF. The DNA of the CDR3 is TGCGCCAGCAGCTTCCGGGGGCGACTAGCGCTTCACAATGAGCAGTTCTTC. The full variable domain, with the rest looked up from reference TRBV5-1 and TRBJ2-1, is KAGVTQTPRYLIKTRGQQVTLSCSPISGHRSVSWYQQTPGQGLQFLFEYFSETQRNKGNFPGRFSGRQFSNSRSEMNVSTLELGDSALYLCASSFRGRLALHNEQFFGPGTRLTVL.

This clonotype is termed medium-sized. This beta chain appears as a stray read in a library generated for alpha chains; its size is not informative. The chain has TRBV7-9 and TRBJ2-2; D remains ambiguous. V was cut by 8 bases and J by 2 bases, with 12 bases left in between. The germline V gene has CDR1 SEHNR and CDR2 FQNEAQ (reference sequence). The CDR3 has 14 residues. For the CDR3, the DNA is TGTGCCAGCCCTCGACTCTTAAACACCGGGGAGCTGTTTTTT. It encodes CASPRLLNTGELFF.

This clonotype is deemed medium-sized. Being off target in a library aimed at alpha chains, this beta chain has a size of little meaning. The CDR3 sequence is CASSLAWNTDTQYF. The CDR3 bases are TGTGCCAGCAGCCTAGCGTGGAACACAGATACGCAGTATTTT. The chain combines TRBV9 with TRBJ2-3; weak D call: TRBD2 (6 bases). CDR3 length equals 14 residues. Germline CDR1 reads SGDLS; CDR2 reads YYNGEE. V was clipped by 4 bases and J by 2 bases, with 11 bases between them. The full variable domain, in which reference TRBV9 and TRBJ2-3 provide the parts outside the CDR3, is DSGVTQTPKHLITATGQRVTLRCSPRSGDLSVYWYQQSLDQGLQFLIQYYNGEERAKGNILERFSAQQFPDLHSELNLSSLELGDSALYFCASSLAWNTDTQYFGPGTRLTVL.

Concerning this clonotype itself: A library prepared for alpha chains yielded this beta chain as an off-target read; its size is of little meaning. The chain combines TRBV28 with TRBJ2-3; maybe TRBD1 (6 bases). Trimming took 5 bases from V and 2 from J, leaving 14 bases between them. CDR3 length: 15 residues. CDR1 and CDR2 (germline): MDHEN, SYDVKM. CDR3 DNA: TGTGCCAGCAGTACAAACAGGGCCTCCACAGATACGCAGTATTTT. Protein product: CASSTNRASTDTQYF.

Within the sample, this clonotype is medium-sized (0.01 to 0.1%). As an off-target read in a library built for alpha chains, this beta chain has a frequency of little significance. CDR3 coding DNA: TGCGCCAGCAGCTTGGGTGATAGCGGGGGCCCGAGTACGCAGTATTTT. Protein sequence: CASSLGDSGGPSTQYF. This sequence joins TRBV5-1 and TRBJ2-3, with 9 bases that match TRBD2. This CDR3 is 16 amino acids long. CDR1 and CDR2 from the germline V gene are SGHRS and YFSETQ. Losses at the gene ends were 0 bases for V and 8 bases for J; bases not matched to a gene: 10.

Details on this clonotype: Since the library was made to target alpha chains, this beta chain is a stray read and its abundance is not meaningful. The chain combines TRBV4-2 with TRBJ1-2; no clear D gene. The CDR3 loop spans 15 amino acids. V shed 1 base and J shed 6 bases, with 15 bases lying between them. From germline, CDR1 is LGHNA and CDR2 YNFKEQ. CDR3 nucleotide sequence: TGTGCCAGCAGCCAAGCCTCCGGGCCGTCTAATGGCTACACCTTC. Residues: CASSQASGPSNGYTF.

Judged by abundance, this clonotype is medium-sized. This beta chain appears as a stray read in a library generated for alpha chains; its size is not informative. This rearrangement joins TRBV12-3 or TRBV12-4 to TRBJ1-1, with D possibly matching TRBD1 (5 bases). The CDR3 consists of 15 residues. Trimming left V 3 bases short and J 4 bases short, with 15 bases between. As DNA, the CDR3 is TGTGCCAGCAGTTTGGGGACCCAGGGAATCACTGAAGCTTTCTTT. This codes for CASSLGTQGITEAFF.

Regarding this clonotype: With the library built for alpha chains, this beta chain is off target and its frequency is not meaningful. The gene calls are TRBV20-1 and TRBJ2-4, with TRBD2 as a possible D gene (6 bases). The CDR3 is 15 residues long. V was cut by 3 bases and J by 3 bases, with 15 bases left in between. Per the germline V gene, CDR1 is DFQATT and CDR2 is SNEGSKA (reference sequence). CDR3 in amino acids: CSASLRGVGKNIQYF. CDR3 nucleotide sequence: TGCAGTGCTAGCTTGCGGGGCGTGGGCAAAAACATTCAGTACTTC.

This clonotype is categorized as medium-sized. Little can be read into the size of this beta chain, an off-target read in a library designed for alpha chains. The chain recombines TRBV4-3 with TRBJ2-1, with TRBD1 matching over 8 bases. Germline CDR1 LGHNA, CDR2 YSLEER. Trimming cost V 4 bases and J 1 base; bases outside gene matches: 3. The CDR3 has 15 residues. The CDR3 sequence is CASSRRQGSYNEQFF. Here the CDR3 DNA reads TGCGCCAGCAGCCGAAGACAGGGGTCCTACAATGAGCAGTTCTTC.

This clonotype rates as medium-sized. This beta chain lies outside the target of a library built for alpha chains; its clone size means little. The chain uses TRBV29-1 and TRBJ2-7; the D gene is possibly TRBD1 (6 bases). The ends were cut back, 3 bases at V and 6 bases at J, with 9 bases in the middle. There are 11 residues in the CDR3. From germline, CDR1 is SQVTM and CDR2 ANQGSEA. The CDR3 sequence is CSVDSGAEQYF. The CDR3 DNA follows: TGCAGCGTTGACTCAGGGGCCGAGCAGTACTTC.

In the case of this clonotype: Possible read error: a much larger clone is one base away. As an off-target read in a library built for alpha chains, this beta chain has a frequency of little significance. The rearrangement links TRBV2 to TRBJ2-7; D is undetermined. Germline CDR1 SNHLY, CDR2 FYNNEI. The CDR3 length is 11 residues. In DNA form, the CDR3 reads TGTGCCAGAAGTGGGTACGACGAGCAGTACTTC. It codes for CARSGYDEQYF.

With respect to this clonotype: The library was prepared for alpha chains; this beta chain is a stray read, so its frequency means little. This rearrangement joins TRBV20-1 to TRBJ2-5; a possible D gene is TRBD2 (6 bases). Trimming pared 5 bases from V and 5 bases from J, leaving 12 bases between. This CDR3 is 12 amino acids long. Germline loops: CDR1 DFQATT, CDR2 SNEGSKA (reference sequence). The DNA for the CDR3 is TGCAGTGCTGGAGGGTACGGGGAGACCCAGTACTTC. As protein: CSAGGYGETQYF.

This clonotype is judged medium-sized. Since it is a stray read in a library aimed at alpha chains, this beta chain has a size that is not meaningful. The chain couples TRBV7-9 to TRBJ2-5; D tentatively fits TRBD1 or TRBD2 (7 bases each). CDR3 length: 16 amino acids. Germline V gives CDR1 SEHNR, CDR2 FQNEAQ (reference sequence). Trimming removed 5 bases from V and 2 bases from J, with 18 bases in between. The CDR3 bases are TGTGCCAGCAGCCTAACCAACAGGGGAGGGCAAGAGACCCAGTACTTC. Translation: CASSLTNRGGQETQYF.